This T cell receptor (beta chain) originates from a study of radiation and T cells in renal cell carcinoma. Study-level results: From baseline, blood top tumor clonotypes peaked at 2 weeks post-radiation.

This clone was observed a few times. Its specificity is not known. Described time point: blood 4 weeks post-SBRT, at nephrectomy. Treatment denoted: 15 Gy SBRT to primary tumor, nephrectomy 4 weeks later. Radiation-treated patients gave blood at baseline, week 2 and week 4. Libraries were prepared by immunoSEQ multiplex PCR; TCRdb keeps only in-frame clonotypes and omits some of them. Of around 140,000 clones in the sample, roughly 90% were seen once. This clonotype was sampled from a woman aged 50 to 60 with renal cell carcinoma. Sequences were derived from blood, sampled from a patient whose treatment included radiotherapy and nephrectomy.

CDR3 loop: CAISERQAPGPQHF. The CDR3 DNA reads as TGTGCCATCAGTGAGCGACAGGCCCCGGGGCCCCAGCATTTT. The chain has TRBV10-3 and TRBJ1-5; possible D gene TRBD1, 6 bases. Trimming left V 2 bases short and J 9 bases short, with 14 bases between. Germline V gives CDR1 ENHRY, CDR2 SYGVKD. The CDR3 contains 14 residues.